Here is one T cell receptor (beta chain) with its context. The antigen remains unidentified. PCR employed 60 Vbeta and 13 Jbeta primers. TCRdb's copy holds only in-frame clones and misses some; the assay was immunoSEQ multiplex PCR. In the table there are about 180,000 clones, just under 80% of which are singletons. The sample originates from a study of cytomegalovirus exposure and HLA in healthy donors. Study context: Out of 398 genotyped donors, roughly 78% belonged to the Caucasian-associated ancestry cluster. Study conclusions and caveats: The authors judged a highly shared variant cluster likely a sequencing artifact. Altogether, 160 or so TCR beta chains were recorded as cytomegalovirus-associated.

V dropped 1 base and J dropped 2; count of bases not matched to a gene: 10. The CDR3 totals 16 residues. Germline V gives CDR1 SQVTM, CDR2 ANQGSEA. The TCR sequence derives from a woman aged 25-40 years in good health and CMV-seronegative. The V gene is TRBV29-1, the J gene TRBJ1-2, with 7 bases fitting TRBD1. The sequencing input was PBMCs. The CDR3 DNA is TGCAGCGTTGAAGGACCGGGACAGCATATGAACTATGGCTACACCTTC. It specifies CSVEGPGQHMNYGYTF. The variable domain in full, with the rest retrieved from reference TRBV29-1 and TRBJ1-2, is SAVISQKPSRDICQRGTSLTIQCQVDSQVTMMFWYRQQPGQSLTLIATANQGSEATYESGFVIDKFPISRPNLTFSTLTVSNMSPEDSSIYLCSVEGPGQHMNYGYTFGSGTRLTVV.